Given below is one T cell receptor (beta chain) in context. There is no known antigen for this receptor. No much larger clone exists at a distance of one base, and base qualities are not known. In the germline V gene (reference sequence), CDR1 corresponds to LNHNV and CDR2 to YYDKDF. The trim is 3 bases for V and 5 bases for J, with a gap of 16 bases between the germline ends. Measured from the cysteine to the phenylalanine, the CDR3 is 15 residues long. CDR3 DNA only is kept here, 45 bases in frame from base 1. The data were taken from a study of chemoradiotherapy in HPV16-positive cancers (dated by TCRdb to between 2021 and 2022). In terms of the full investigation: Functional T-cell assays on cells from two HPV16-positive patients defined candidate HPV-specific T-cell clones and common TCR motifs. The study set out to ask whether T-cell immunity against the HPV oncoproteins E6 and E7 changes over the course of chemoradiotherapy and whether that immunity affects survival. TCR repertoires from around 80 patients with HPV-related cancers were then used to track the candidate HPV-specific TCRs and motifs.

Receptor amplification or capture employed the immunoSEQ multiplex PCR assay. The table was pulled from immuneACCESS by TCRdb, which kept in-frame rearrangements only. Such tables lose some clones; where checked, under half of the loss comes from unresolved V genes, and the rest has no known cause. This sample gives about 36,000 clones in total; approximately 90% of them show up just once. The ten biggest clones cover about 3.6% of the sample. Summary of the overall study and its limitations: Expansion of candidate HPV-specific clones and E7-related TCR motifs was observed in the tumor microenvironment during treatment, whereas no such expansion was observed for non-HPV-specific T cells. The functional definition of HPV-specific T cells came from only a couple of HPV16-positive patients, and the survival association was reported for HPV16-positive patients. Among HPV16-positive patients, expansion of HPV-responsive T cells during chemoradiotherapy was associated with better recurrence-free survival.

Repertoires were sampled multiple times during chemoradiotherapy, which allowed clonal expansion in the tumor microenvironment to be followed. The origin of this receptor is a human donor with HPV-associated anogenital cancer. The rearranged segments are TRBV15 and TRBJ2-5, with the D gene possibly TRBD1 or TRBD2, each one fitting 5 bases. The sample in question was blood, obtained from a patient who underwent chemoradiotherapy. The nucleotide sequence reads TGTGCCACCAGCAGCTTTGGACAACCGGGGGAGACCCAGTACTTC. The encoded protein is CATSSFGQPGETQYF.